This T cell receptor (beta chain) was sequenced during a study of human versus mouse CDR3 diversity and MHC coevolution. Overall study results and limits: Humans had the largest estimated TCR beta repertoire, about 1.6 million clonotypes. The lowest clonal inequality scores came from two of three human donors. Human T cells were selected on more than five MHC II alleles.

The CDR3 consists of 14 residues. Per the germline V gene, CDR1 is GTSNPN and CDR2 is SVGIG (reference sequence). V was clipped by 0 bases and J by 7 bases; unmatched bases: 5. Generated by immunoSEQ multiplex PCR, the TCRdb table keeps only in-frame clones and is missing some. The data hold about 77,000 clones, with 85% to 95% observed a single time. In the case of this clone: What it binds is not known.

The TCR sequence derives from a person between 25 and 69 years old in good health. Sequenced input: naive CD4+ T cells from blood. Subset denoted: CD45RO-negative CD62L-positive naive CD4 T cells. V is TRBV30 and J is TRBJ2-4, with 8 bases fitting TRBD1. CDR3 nucleotide sequence: TGTGCCTGGAGTGTAGGACAGGGAAGGAACATTCAGTACTTC. It translates to CAWSVGQGRNIQYF.